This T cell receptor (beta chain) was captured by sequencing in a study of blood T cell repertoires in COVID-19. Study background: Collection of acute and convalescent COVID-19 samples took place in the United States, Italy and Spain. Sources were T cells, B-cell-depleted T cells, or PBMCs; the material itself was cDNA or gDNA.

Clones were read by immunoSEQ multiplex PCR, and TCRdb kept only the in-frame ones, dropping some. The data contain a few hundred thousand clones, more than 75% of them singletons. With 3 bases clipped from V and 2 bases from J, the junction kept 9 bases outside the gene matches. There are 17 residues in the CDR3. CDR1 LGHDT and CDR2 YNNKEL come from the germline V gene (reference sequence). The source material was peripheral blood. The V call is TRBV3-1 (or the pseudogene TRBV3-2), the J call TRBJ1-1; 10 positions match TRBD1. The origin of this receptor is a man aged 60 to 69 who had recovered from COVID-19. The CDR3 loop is CASSQGQGRVLNTEAFF. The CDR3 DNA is TGTGCCAGCAGCCAGGGACAGGGGAGGGTTCTAAACACTGAAGCTTTCTTT.